This TCR beta chain was sequenced in a study of blood T cell repertoires in COVID-19 (dated by TCRdb to 2018 to 2021). Looking at the study overall: Collaborator samples came from the United States, Italy and Spain and covered acute and convalescent phases of COVID-19. The material from the prospective study consisted of cDNA or gDNA derived from T cells, B-cell-depleted T cells, or PBMCs. The dataset comprised deeply sampled blood TCRbeta repertoires from subjects exposed to, actively infected with, or recovered from COVID-19. The repertoires were made available in a free public database intended to serve as a resource for research on the immune response to SARS-CoV-2. The samples were drawn from the first 160 participants of the ongoing ImmuneRACE study and from over 950 subjects provided by 6 global collaborators. Sample metadata almost always included a de-identified subject ID, COVID-19 status, age in years and sex. Where available, HLA class I and class II types were obtained from metadata supplied by the sample provider rather than from assay-based typing. Broad study findings and their caveats: The quantity of clinical and demographic metadata differed by source and by participant and was supplied without curation.

Comments on this clone: The specificity of this receptor is unknown. The input lacks base qualities; no much larger clone sits a single base away.

Collaborating institutions collected whole blood in K2EDTA tubes following their own protocols. For TCRbeta analysis, collaborators shipped samples as frozen whole blood, isolated PBMCs, or DNA extracted from either of those sample types. TCRbeta CDR3 regions were amplified from genomic DNA by means of the immunoSEQ Assay, a bias-controlled multiplex PCR. Regarding the original processing steps: The number of nucleated cells in each sample was estimated by amplification of reference gene primers within the assay. To quantify the absolute abundance of each unique TCRbeta CDR3 rearrangement, sequence reads were collapsed and filtered. For each sample, productive Simpson clonality was calculated by taking the square root of Simpson's diversity index across productive rearrangements. The clones in this table, taken by TCRdb from immuneACCESS, are in-frame only. Not every clone is retained; where verified, under half of the shortfall comes from an unresolved V gene, and the cause of the rest is unknown. For V, J and clone size, that table is used; D and trimming come from the DNA. The sample has over 15,000 clones on record, 86% of them singletons. The ten most abundant clones make up 17% of the sample.

The germline V gene provides CDR1 SGHRS and CDR2 YFSETQ. The CDR3 sequence holds 16 residues, the cysteine and phenylalanine included. Only CDR3 DNA remains: 48 bases, in frame from the first base. V trim: 4 bases; J trim: 6 bases; unmatched bases: 6. The chain is encoded by TRBV5-1 joined to TRBJ2-2; 13 bases in the middle match TRBD2. The sequence derives from a man between 65 and 79 years old with acute or convalescent COVID-19. Sequenced: peripheral blood. CDR3 sequence: CASSQGLAGKAGELFF. At the DNA level, the sequence is TGCGCCAGCAGCCAGGGACTAGCGGGAAAGGCCGGGGAGCTGTTTTTT.